This T cell receptor (beta chain) was sequenced for a study of blood T cell repertoires in COVID-19. Original data processing: Estimation of nucleated cell counts was performed using reference gene primer amplification. Clones were sequenced by immunoSEQ multiplex PCR, and TCRdb holds only the in-frame ones, with some missing. V and J calls and clone size are copied from that table; D and trimming were computed from the DNA. This table has 130,000 to 150,000 clones, about 90% appearing once. In germline, CDR1 is LGHDT, CDR2 YNNKEL (reference sequence). The CDR3 is 14 amino acids. Trimming took off 5 bases at V and 10 bases at J, with 17 bases between the two ends.

The TCR comes from a woman in her forties or fifties with acute or convalescent COVID-19. Sequencing used peripheral blood. The chain combines TRBV3-1 (or the pseudogene TRBV3-2) with TRBJ1-4; D unresolved. The CDR3 DNA follows: TGTGCCAGCAGCAATTCGAGATCCCTCGTAAAACTGTTTTTT. This encodes CASSNSRSLVKLFF.